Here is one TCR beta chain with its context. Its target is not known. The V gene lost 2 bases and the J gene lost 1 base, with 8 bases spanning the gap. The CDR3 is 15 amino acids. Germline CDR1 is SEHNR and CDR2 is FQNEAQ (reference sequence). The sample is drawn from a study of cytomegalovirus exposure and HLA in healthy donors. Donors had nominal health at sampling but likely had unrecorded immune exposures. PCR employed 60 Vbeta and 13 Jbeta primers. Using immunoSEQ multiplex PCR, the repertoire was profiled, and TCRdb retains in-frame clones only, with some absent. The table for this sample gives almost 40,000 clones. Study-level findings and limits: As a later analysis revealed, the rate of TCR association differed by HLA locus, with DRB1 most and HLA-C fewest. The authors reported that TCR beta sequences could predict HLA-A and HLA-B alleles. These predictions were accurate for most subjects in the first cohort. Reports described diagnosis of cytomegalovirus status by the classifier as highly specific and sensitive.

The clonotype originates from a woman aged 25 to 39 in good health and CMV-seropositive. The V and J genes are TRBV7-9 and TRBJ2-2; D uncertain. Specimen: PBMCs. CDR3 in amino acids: CASSLTPGNTGELFF. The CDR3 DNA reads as TGTGCCAGCAGCTTAACGCCAGGGAACACCGGGGAGCTGTTTTTT.